The T cell receptor beta chain under discussion was sequenced for a study of blood T cell repertoires in COVID-19. In the study overall: Nucleic acid was either cDNA or gDNA, and it came from T cells, B-cell-depleted T cells, or PBMCs.

Original analysis: Estimation of nucleated cell counts was performed using reference gene primer amplification. Here immunoSEQ multiplex PCR was the method, and the copy in TCRdb shows in-frame clones only, minus some. That table supplies the V and J calls and clone size; D and trimming were determined from the DNA. The sample shows 150,000 to 180,000 clones, about 83% of them seen only once. This CDR3 comprises 14 residues. Looked up from germline, CDR1 is SGHVS and CDR2 is FQNEAQ. The ends lost 0 bases at V and 4 bases at J; junction bases unmatched: 2. The sequencing input was peripheral blood. The clonotype was recovered from a woman aged 55-70 years with COVID-19, enrolled during active disease. The V gene is TRBV7-8, the J gene TRBJ1-2; TRBD1 agrees at 7 bases. The CDR3 bases are TGTGCCAGCAGCTTAGCTGGGACAGTCTATGGCTACACCTTC. This codes for CASSLAGTVYGYTF.